This TCR beta chain is from a study of T cell repertoires in cytomegalovirus infection. Study context: Recently identified HLA-C-restricted and well-studied HLA-B-restricted CMV epitopes were used.

A single record per CDR3 protein comes from TCRdb applying MiXCR to the reads. Among about 24,000 distinct CDR3 sequences listed, under 25% were seen once. This clonotype was counted a few times. What it binds is unknown. Germline CDR1 MDHEN, CDR2 SYDVKM. The CDR3 length is 16 residues. Trimming left V 5 bases short and J 3 bases short, with 17 bases between. The receptor was derived from a human donor in good health (CMV status not recorded). Some clones in this sample may be carry-over from other donors' samples. The sample was CD8+ T cells from cultured PBMCs, taken from culture after CMV antigen stimulation. The J gene is TRBJ1-5, the V gene TRBV28, with D possibly TRBD1 on 6 matching bases. The CDR3 DNA sequence: TGTGCCAGCAGTCCTCTCAGGGGACGCCTCAATCAGCCCCAGCATTTT. It is translated as CASSPLRGRLNQPQHF.